A few counts support the clone carrying this T cell receptor beta chain. Its antigen is not identified. Trimming took 4 bases from V and 12 from J, leaving 16 bases between them. Germline V lookup: CDR1 SGHDN, CDR2 FVKESK. The CDR3 extends over 13 amino acids. The data were taken from a study of early T cells in non-severe SARS-CoV-2 infection. Notes on the study in general: In VDJdb matching, anti-spike CD8 responses were favored while private and CD4 specificities went missing.

TCRdb fed the 5' RACE reads into MiXCR, producing one record per CDR3 protein. The table shows over 100,000 distinct CDR3 sequences, with around 13% occurring only once. This chain links TRBV14 with TRBJ2-1, with D unresolved. The receptor comes from an adult who was a healthcare worker with PCR-confirmed SARS-CoV-2 infection or an uninfected control (not recorded which). Material: whole blood. CDR3 in amino acids: CASSPQTRLRQFF. The CDR3 DNA follows: TGTGCCAGCAGCCCGCAGACACGTTTACGGCAGTTCTTC.